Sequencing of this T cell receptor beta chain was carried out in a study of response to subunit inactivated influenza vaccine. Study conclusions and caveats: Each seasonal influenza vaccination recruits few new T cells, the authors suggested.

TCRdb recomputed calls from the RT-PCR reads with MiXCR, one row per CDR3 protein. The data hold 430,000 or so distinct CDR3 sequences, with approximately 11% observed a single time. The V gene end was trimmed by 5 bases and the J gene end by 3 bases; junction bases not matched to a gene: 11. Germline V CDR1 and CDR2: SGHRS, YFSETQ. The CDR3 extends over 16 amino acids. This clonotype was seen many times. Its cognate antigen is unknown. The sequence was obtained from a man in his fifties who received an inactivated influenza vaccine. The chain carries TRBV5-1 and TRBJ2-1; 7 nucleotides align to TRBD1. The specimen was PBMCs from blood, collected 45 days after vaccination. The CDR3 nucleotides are TGCGCCAGCAGGGGGTCTGACAGGGCGGACTACAATGAGCAGTTCTTC. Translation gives CASRGSDRADYNEQFF.